The clone carrying this TCR beta chain appeared a few times. Its specificity is unknown. V dropped 5 bases and J dropped 8 bases, with 12 bases sitting between them. Germline-derived CDR1 and CDR2 are SGHTA and FQGNSA. This CDR3 region has 13 residues. Combining a sample-barcoded 5' primer with a J-beta primer mix, a second PCR ran for 7 to 11 cycles. TCRdb reanalysed the 5' RACE reads using MiXCR and keeps one entry per CDR3 protein. The sample contains 850,000 to 1,000,000 distinct CDR3 sequences, roughly half of which appear only once. The sample comes from a study of blood T cells in healthy people across ages. The donors, aged about 6 to 95, were healthy Caucasians from Russia. Broader study findings: The study found TCR beta diversity correlated strongly with naive T cell percentage.

The receptor comes from a woman aged 60-70 years in good health. What was sequenced was blood. The chain has TRBV7-2 and TRBJ1-4; no clear D gene. The CDR3 spells CASSLFEREKLFF. CDR3 bases: TGTGCCAGCAGCCTCTTTGAGAGGGAAAAACTGTTTTTT.